This entry lists 2 T cell receptor beta chains sequenced from one sample in a study of blood T cells in healthy people across ages (dated by TCRdb to between 2014 and 2017). The library was obtained by 5' RACE. Sequencing relied on an Illumina HiSeq 2500. A second roughly 6 to 12 cycle PCR used a sample-barcoded 5' primer and a J-beta primer mix. The public reads were run again by TCRdb, first through fastp at Q25 and then through MiXCR, and only productive beta chains were kept. Entries are consolidated by CDR3 protein sequence, retaining the most common genes and DNA. Recorded for this sample are approximately 1.5 million distinct CDR3 sequences; approximately 43% of them occurred a single time. In total, the top ten clones hold over 3.5% of the sample. Sequencing was carried out using blood. These receptors were collected from a woman under 30 in good health.

The rearrangement uses TRBV20-1 and TRBJ1-6; possibly TRBD1 for D (6 bases). CDR3 length: 14 residues. Trimming pared 5 bases from V and 4 bases from J, leaving 12 bases between. Per the germline V gene, CDR1 is DFQATT and CDR2 is SNEGSKA (reference sequence). CDR3 loop: CSAALTGYNSPLHF. The CDR3 DNA follows: TGCAGTGCTGCCCTTACAGGGTATAATTCACCCCTCCACTTT.

There are a few counts of this clonotype. The rearrangement uses TRBV13 and TRBJ2-3; no clear D gene. In germline, CDR1 is PRHDT, CDR2 FYEKMQ (reference sequence). Trimming left V 4 bases short and J 0 bases short, with 8 bases between. The CDR3 has 14 amino acids. The CDR3 sequence is CASSSRWSTDTQYF. The CDR3 DNA reads TGTGCCAGCAGCTCAAGGTGGAGCACAGATACGCAGTATTTT.